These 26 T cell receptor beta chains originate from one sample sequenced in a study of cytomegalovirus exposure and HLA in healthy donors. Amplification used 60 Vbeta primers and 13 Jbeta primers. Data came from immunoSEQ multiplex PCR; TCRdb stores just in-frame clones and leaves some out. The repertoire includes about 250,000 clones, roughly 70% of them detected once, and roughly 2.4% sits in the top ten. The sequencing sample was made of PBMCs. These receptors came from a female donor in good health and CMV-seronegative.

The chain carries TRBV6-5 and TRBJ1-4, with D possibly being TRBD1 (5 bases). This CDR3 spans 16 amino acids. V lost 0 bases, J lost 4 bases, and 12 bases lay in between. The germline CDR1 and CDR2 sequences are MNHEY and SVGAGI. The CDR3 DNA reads TGTGCCAGCAGTTACTCGACTGGGGGGAATAATGAAAAACTGTTTTTT. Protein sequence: CASSYSTGGNNEKLFF.

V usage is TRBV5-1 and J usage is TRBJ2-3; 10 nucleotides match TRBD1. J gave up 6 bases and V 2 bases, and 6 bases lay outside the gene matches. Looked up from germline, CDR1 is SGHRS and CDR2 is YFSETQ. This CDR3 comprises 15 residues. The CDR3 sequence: CASSLGTGVRDTQYF. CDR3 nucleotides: TGCGCCAGCAGCTTAGGGACAGGGGTCCGGGATACGCAGTATTTT.

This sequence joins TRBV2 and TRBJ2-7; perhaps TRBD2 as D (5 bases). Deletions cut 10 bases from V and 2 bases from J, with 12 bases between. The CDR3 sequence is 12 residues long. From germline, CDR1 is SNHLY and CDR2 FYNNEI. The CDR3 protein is CATLASPYEQYF. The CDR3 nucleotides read TGTGCCACTTTAGCGTCCCCCTACGAGCAGTACTTC.

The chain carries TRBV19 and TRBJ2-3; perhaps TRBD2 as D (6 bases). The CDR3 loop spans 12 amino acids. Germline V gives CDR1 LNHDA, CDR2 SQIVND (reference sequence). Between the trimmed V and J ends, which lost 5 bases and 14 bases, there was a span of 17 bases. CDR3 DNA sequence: TGTGCCAGTAGTCCCGAGCGGGTCTCACTGTATTTT. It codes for CASSPERVSLYF. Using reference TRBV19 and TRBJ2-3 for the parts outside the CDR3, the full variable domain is DGGITQSPKYLFRKEGQNVTLSCEQNLNHDAMYWYRQDPGQGLRLIYYSQIVNDFQKGDIAEGYSVSREKKESFPLTVTSAQKNPTAFYLCASSPERVSLYFGPGTRLTVL.

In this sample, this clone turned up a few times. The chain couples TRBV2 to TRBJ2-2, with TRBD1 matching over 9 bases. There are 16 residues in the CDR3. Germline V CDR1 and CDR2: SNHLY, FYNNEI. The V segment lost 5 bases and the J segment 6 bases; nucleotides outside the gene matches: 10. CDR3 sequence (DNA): TGTGCCAGCAGTACTATGGGGACAGGGTTCTCCGGGGAGCTGTTTTTT. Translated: CASSTMGTGFSGELFF.

The CDR3: CASSVGRGRETQYF. The CDR3 bases are TGTGCCAGCAGCGTAGGTCGGGGGAGGGAGACCCAGTACTTC. The rearrangement joins TRBV9 to TRBJ2-5; possible D gene TRBD2, 6 bases. V lost 0 bases and J 5 bases, leaving 11 bases between the germline ends. The germline V gene has CDR1 SGDLS and CDR2 YYNGEE. The CDR3 consists of 14 residues.

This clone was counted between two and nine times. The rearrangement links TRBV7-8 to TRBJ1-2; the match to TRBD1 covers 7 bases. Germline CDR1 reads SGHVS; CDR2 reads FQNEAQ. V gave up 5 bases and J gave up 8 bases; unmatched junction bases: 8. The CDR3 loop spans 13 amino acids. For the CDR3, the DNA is TGTGCCAGCAGCCCAGACAGGGATCGGGGCTACACCTTC. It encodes CASSPDRDRGYTF. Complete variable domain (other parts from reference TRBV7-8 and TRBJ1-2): GAGVSQSPRYKVAKRGQDVALRCDPISGHVSLFWYQQALGQGPEFLTYFQNEAQLDKSGLPSDRFFAERPEGSVSTLKIQRTQQEDSAVYLCASSPDRDRGYTFGSGTRLTVV.

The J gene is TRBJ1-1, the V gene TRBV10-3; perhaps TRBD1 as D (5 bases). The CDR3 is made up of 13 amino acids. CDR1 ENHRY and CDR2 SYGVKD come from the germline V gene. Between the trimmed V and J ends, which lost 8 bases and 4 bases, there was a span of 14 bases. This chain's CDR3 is CAIGEGASTEAFF. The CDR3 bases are TGTGCCATCGGGGAAGGGGCTTCCACTGAAGCTTTCTTT.

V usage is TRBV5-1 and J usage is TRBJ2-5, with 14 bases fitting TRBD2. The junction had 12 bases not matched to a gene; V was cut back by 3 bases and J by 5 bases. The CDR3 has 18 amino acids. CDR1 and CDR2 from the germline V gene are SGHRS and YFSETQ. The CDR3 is CASSWRGGLAGGWETQYF. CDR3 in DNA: TGCGCCAGCAGCTGGAGGGGCGGACTAGCGGGAGGTTGGGAGACCCAGTACTTC. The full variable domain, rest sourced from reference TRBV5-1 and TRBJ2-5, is KAGVTQTPRYLIKTRGQQVTLSCSPISGHRSVSWYQQTPGQGLQFLFEYFSETQRNKGNFPGRFSGRQFSNSRSEMNVSTLELGDSALYLCASSWRGGLAGGWETQYFGPGTRLLVL.

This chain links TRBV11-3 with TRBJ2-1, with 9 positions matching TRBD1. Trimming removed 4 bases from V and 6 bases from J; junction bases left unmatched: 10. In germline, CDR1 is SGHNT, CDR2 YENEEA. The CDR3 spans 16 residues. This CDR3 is CASSSGTGRRINEQFF. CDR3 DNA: TGTGCCAGCAGCTCGGGGACAGGGAGAAGGATCAATGAGCAGTTCTTC. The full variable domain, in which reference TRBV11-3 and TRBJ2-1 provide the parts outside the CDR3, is EAGVVQSPRYKIIEKKQPVAFWCNPISGHNTLYWYLQNLGQGPELLIRYENEEAVDDSQLPKDRFSAERLKGVDSTLKIQPAELGDSAVYLCASSSGTGRRINEQFFGPGTRLTVL.

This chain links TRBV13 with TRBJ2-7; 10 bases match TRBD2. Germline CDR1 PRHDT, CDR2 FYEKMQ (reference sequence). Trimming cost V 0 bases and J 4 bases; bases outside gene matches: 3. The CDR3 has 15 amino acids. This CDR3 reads CASSLGPSGSYEQYF. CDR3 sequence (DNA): TGTGCCAGCAGCTTAGGGCCTAGCGGGAGTTACGAGCAGTACTTC.

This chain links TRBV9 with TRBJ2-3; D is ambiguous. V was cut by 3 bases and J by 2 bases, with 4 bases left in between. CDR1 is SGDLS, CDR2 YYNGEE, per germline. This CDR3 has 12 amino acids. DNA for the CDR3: TGTGCCAGCAGCGGAGACACAGATACGCAGTATTTT. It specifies CASSGDTDTQYF.

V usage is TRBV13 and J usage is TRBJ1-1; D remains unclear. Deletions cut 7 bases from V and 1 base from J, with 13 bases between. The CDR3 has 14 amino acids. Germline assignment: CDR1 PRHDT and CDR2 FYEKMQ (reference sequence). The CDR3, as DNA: TGTGCCAGCACCTCCGGACTGGGGAACACTGAAGCTTTCTTT. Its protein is CASTSGLGNTEAFF.

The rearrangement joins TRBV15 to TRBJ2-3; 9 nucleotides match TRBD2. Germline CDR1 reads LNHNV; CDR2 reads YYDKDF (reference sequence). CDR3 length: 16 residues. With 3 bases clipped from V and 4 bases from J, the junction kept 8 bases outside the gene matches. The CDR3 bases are TGTGCCACCAGCAGTGGCGTTAGCGGGAGCCCAGATACGCAGTATTTT. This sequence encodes CATSSGVSGSPDTQYF.

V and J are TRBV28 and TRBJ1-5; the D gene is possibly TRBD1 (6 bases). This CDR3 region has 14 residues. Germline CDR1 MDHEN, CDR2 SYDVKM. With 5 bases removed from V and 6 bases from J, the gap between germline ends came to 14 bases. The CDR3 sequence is CASSLTGSGQPQHF. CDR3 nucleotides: TGTGCCAGCAGTCTTACAGGGTCGGGTCAGCCCCAGCATTTT.

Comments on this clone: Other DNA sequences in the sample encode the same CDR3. In DNA, the CDR3 is TGTGCCAGCAGTGAACAGGGGACCGGGGAGCTGTTTTTT. It specifies CASSEQGTGELFF. V usage is TRBV2 and J usage is TRBJ2-2; weak D call: TRBD1 (6 bases). CDR3 size: 13 residues. Germline CDR1 reads SNHLY; CDR2 reads FYNNEI. The V and J ends lost 2 bases and 5 bases respectively, with 6 bases between them.

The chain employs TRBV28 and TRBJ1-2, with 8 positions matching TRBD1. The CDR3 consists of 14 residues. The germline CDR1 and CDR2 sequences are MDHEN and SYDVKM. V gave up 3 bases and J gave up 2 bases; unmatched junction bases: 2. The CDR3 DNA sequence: TGTGCCAGCAGTTTTAGGGACAGGAACTATGGCTACACCTTC. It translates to CASSFRDRNYGYTF.

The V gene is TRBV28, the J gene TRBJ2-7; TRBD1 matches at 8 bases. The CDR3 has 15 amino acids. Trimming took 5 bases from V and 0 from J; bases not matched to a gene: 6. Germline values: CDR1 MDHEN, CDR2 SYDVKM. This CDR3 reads CASSPRTGNSYEQYF. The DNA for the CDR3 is TGTGCCAGCAGTCCCCGGACAGGGAACTCCTACGAGCAGTACTTC. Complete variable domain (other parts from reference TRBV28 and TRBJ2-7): DVKVTQSSRYLVKRTGEKVFLECVQDMDHENMFWYRQDPGLGLRLIYFSYDVKMKEKGDIPEGYSVSREKKERFSLILESASTNQTSMYLCASSPRTGNSYEQYFGPGTRLTVT.

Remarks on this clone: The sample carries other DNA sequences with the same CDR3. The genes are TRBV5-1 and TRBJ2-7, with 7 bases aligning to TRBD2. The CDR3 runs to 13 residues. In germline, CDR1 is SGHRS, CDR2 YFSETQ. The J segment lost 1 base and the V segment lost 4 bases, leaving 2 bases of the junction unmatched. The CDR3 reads CASSRGSSYEQYF. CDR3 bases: TGCGCCAGCAGCCGCGGGAGTTCCTACGAGCAGTACTTC.

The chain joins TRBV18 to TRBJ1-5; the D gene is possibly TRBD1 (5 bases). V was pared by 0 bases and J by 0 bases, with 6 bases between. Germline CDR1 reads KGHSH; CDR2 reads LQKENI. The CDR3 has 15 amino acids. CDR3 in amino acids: CASSPPGHSNQPQHF. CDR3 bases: TGTGCCAGCTCACCACCGGGGCATAGCAATCAGCCCCAGCATTTT.

This chain's CDR3 is CASSSFGTGAPDEQFF. As DNA, the CDR3 is TGTGCCAGCAGTTCATTCGGGACAGGGGCGCCGGATGAGCAGTTCTTC. The chain combines TRBV27 with TRBJ2-1, with 10 bases lining up with TRBD1. Germline V lookup: CDR1 MNHEY, CDR2 SMNVEV (reference sequence). The CDR3 consists of 16 residues. The junction had 11 bases not matched to a gene; V was cut back by 4 bases and J by 8 bases.

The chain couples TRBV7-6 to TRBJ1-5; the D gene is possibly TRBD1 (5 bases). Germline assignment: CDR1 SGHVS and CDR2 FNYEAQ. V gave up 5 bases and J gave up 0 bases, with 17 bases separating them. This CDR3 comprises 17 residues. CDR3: CASSPDRGLDSNQPQHF. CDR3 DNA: TGTGCCAGCAGCCCTGACAGAGGTCTCGATAGCAATCAGCCCCAGCATTTT.

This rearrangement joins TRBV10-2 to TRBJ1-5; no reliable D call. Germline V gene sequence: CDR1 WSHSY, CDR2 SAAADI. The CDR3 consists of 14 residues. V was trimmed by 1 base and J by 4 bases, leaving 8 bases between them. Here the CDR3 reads CASSELNTNQPQHF. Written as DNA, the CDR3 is TGCGCCAGCAGTGAGTTAAACACGAATCAGCCCCAGCATTTT.

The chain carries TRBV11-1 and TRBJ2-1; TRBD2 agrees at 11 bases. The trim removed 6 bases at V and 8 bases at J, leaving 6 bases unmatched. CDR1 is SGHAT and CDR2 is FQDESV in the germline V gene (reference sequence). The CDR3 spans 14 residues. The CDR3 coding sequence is TGTGCCAGCAGTCTAGCGGGAGGTGACGATGAGCAGTTCTTC. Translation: CASSLAGGDDEQFF.

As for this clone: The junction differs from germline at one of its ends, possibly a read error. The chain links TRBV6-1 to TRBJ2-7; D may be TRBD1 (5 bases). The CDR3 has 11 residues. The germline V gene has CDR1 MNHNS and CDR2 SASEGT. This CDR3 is CASSSTAYERF. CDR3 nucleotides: TGTGCCAGCAGTTCGACAGCCTACGAGCGCTTC.

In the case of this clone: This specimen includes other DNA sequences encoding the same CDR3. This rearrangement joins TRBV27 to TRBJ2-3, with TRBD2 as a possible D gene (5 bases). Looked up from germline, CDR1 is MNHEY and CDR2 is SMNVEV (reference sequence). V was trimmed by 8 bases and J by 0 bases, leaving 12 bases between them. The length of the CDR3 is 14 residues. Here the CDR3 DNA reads TGTGCCAGCTTTAGCGCTTCTAGCACAGATACGCAGTATTTT. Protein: CASFSASSTDTQYF.